The 32 T cell receptor beta chains reported below all come from one sample, sequenced in a study of blood T cell repertoires in COVID-19. Using immunoSEQ multiplex PCR, the repertoire was profiled, and TCRdb retains in-frame clones only, with some absent. This sample has around 230,000 clones, with about nine tenths found just once. What was sequenced was peripheral blood. Every receptor here comes from a man in his sixties who had recovered from COVID-19.

J is TRBJ2-1 and V is TRBV18, with 8 positions matching TRBD1. The V gene's germline CDR1 is KGHSH and CDR2 LQKENI. This CDR3 contains 17 residues. J gave up 6 bases and V 6 bases, and 16 bases lay outside the gene matches. Here the CDR3 DNA reads TGTGCCAGCTCCCAATACAACAGACAGGGGCAAGGCAATGAGCAGTTCTTC. Its translation: CASSQYNRQGQGNEQFF.

The chain combines TRBV19 with TRBJ2-5; D call uncertain. The V end was cut by 7 bases, the J end by 0 bases, with 12 bases between. The CDR3 sequence is 14 residues long. CDR1 is LNHDA and CDR2 is SQIVND in the germline V gene (reference sequence). Written as DNA, the CDR3 is TGTGCCAGTAACAATGGGCCCTACCAAGAGACCCAGTACTTC. As protein: CASNNGPYQETQYF.

J is TRBJ2-3 and V is TRBV28; the D gene is possibly TRBD1 (5 bases). Germline V gene data show CDR1 as MDHEN and CDR2 as SYDVKM. V lost 2 bases and J 10 bases, leaving 13 bases between the germline ends. The CDR3 covers 13 residues. Written as DNA, the CDR3 is TGTGCCAGCAGTTTAGGGCTACAGGACCCGCAGTATTTT. Translation gives CASSLGLQDPQYF.

The rearrangement links TRBV5-4 to TRBJ2-2; 7 bases are a match to TRBD1. The length of the CDR3 is 15 residues. Germline loops: CDR1 SGHNT, CDR2 YYREEE (reference sequence). With 2 bases clipped from V and 4 bases from J, the junction kept 5 bases outside the gene matches. The DNA of the CDR3 is TGTGCCAGCAGCTTACAGGGGATGGGCACCGGGGAGCTGTTTTTT. It codes for CASSLQGMGTGELFF.

The chain combines TRBV14 with TRBJ2-3; tentative D call: TRBD2 (6 bases). CDR1 is SGHDN, CDR2 FVKESK, per germline. V lost 0 bases and J 2 bases, leaving 9 bases between the germline ends. The length of the CDR3 is 15 residues. Here the CDR3 reads CASSQDGGNTDTQYF. DNA for the CDR3: TGTGCCAGCAGCCAAGACGGGGGAAACACAGATACGCAGTATTTT.

This chain connects TRBV4-1 to TRBJ2-7, with D perhaps matching TRBD2 (5 bases). The CDR3 covers 14 residues. Trimming left V 2 bases short and J 0 bases short, with 8 bases between. In germline, CDR1 is MGHRA, CDR2 YSYEKL. The CDR3 sequence is CASSQRGSSYEQYF. The CDR3 DNA follows: TGCGCCAGCAGCCAAAGAGGGAGCTCCTACGAGCAGTACTTC.

The chain couples TRBV7-8 to TRBJ1-2; D uncertain. From germline, CDR1 is SGHVS and CDR2 FQNEAQ. The CDR3 spans 12 residues. V gave up 1 base and J gave up 4 bases, with 4 bases separating them. The DNA of the CDR3 is TGTGCCAGCAGCTTAGGGGCCTATGGCTACACCTTC. Amino acids: CASSLGAYGYTF.

The chain joins TRBV19 to TRBJ2-3, with no clear D. Germline V CDR1 and CDR2: LNHDA, SQIVND (reference sequence). This CDR3 contains 15 residues. V was clipped by 4 bases and J by 0 bases, with 11 bases between them. CDR3 bases: TGTGCCAGTAGTACTCGCGGTGCTAGCACAGATACGCAGTATTTT. Its translation is CASSTRGASTDTQYF.

The chain recombines TRBV2 with TRBJ2-5; 8 bases line up with TRBD1. The CDR3 has 12 residues. V dropped 11 bases and J dropped 4; count of bases not matched to a gene: 6. Germline values: CDR1 SNHLY, CDR2 FYNNEI. CDR3 residues: CASRQGAETQYF. The CDR3 bases are TGTGCCTCCCGGCAGGGGGCAGAGACCCAGTACTTC. Variable domain in full (rest from reference TRBV2 and TRBJ2-5): EPEVTQTPSHQVTQMGQEVILRCVPISNHLYFYWYRQILGQKVEFLVSFYNNEISEKSEIFDDQFSVERPDGSNFTLKIRSTKLEDSAMYFCASRQGAETQYFGPGTRLLVL.

The chain is built from TRBV11-2 and TRBJ2-3; TRBD2 matches 10 bases. CDR1 is SGHAT and CDR2 is FQNNGV in the germline V gene. This CDR3 region has 14 residues. The J segment lost 12 bases and the V segment lost 0 bases, leaving 6 bases of the junction unmatched. The CDR3 region has the DNA TGTGCCAGCAGCTTAGATCTTAGCGGGGGGCGCCAGTATTTT. Its translation: CASSLDLSGGRQYF.

The chain combines TRBV5-1 with TRBJ1-1, with 8 bases aligning to TRBD1. The CDR3 length is 13 residues. V dropped 7 bases and J dropped 8; count of bases not matched to a gene: 10. CDR1 and CDR2 from the germline V gene are SGHRS and YFSETQ. The DNA for the CDR3 is TGCGCCAGCCGATTGACAGGGGAGGTCGAAGCTTTCTTT. This codes for CASRLTGEVEAFF.

This clone occurred once. The chain combines TRBV5-1 with TRBJ2-6, with 7 bases fitting TRBD2. This CDR3 is 17 amino acids long. Per the germline V gene, CDR1 is SGHRS and CDR2 is YFSETQ. V was pared by 2 bases and J by 0 bases, with 5 bases of the junction left unmatched. The DNA for the CDR3 is TGCGCCAGCAGCTTAGGGAGGGGCACCTCTGGGGCCAACGTCCTGACTTTC. Its protein product is CASSLGRGTSGANVLTF.

The chain joins TRBV5-1 to TRBJ2-7, with TRBD2 identical over 7 bases. CDR3 length equals 14 residues. The trim removed 0 bases at V and 2 bases at J, leaving 2 bases unmatched. CDR1 and CDR2 from the germline V gene are SGHRS and YFSETQ. CDR3 coding DNA: TGCGCCAGCAGCTTGGTGGGGGGGACCTACGAGCAGTACGTC. It yields the protein CASSLVGGTYEQYV.

The chain employs TRBV19 and TRBJ2-7; 8 nucleotides agree with TRBD1. Trimming removed 5 bases from V and 4 bases from J; junction bases left unmatched: 7. The CDR3 is 14 residues long. Germline V gene lookup returns CDR1 LNHDA and CDR2 SQIVND (reference sequence). In DNA form, the CDR3 reads TGTGCCAGTAGTGTGACAGGGGTTTTATACGAGCAGTACTTC. Protein: CASSVTGVLYEQYF. The whole variable domain, filled in from reference TRBV19 and TRBJ2-7, reads DGGITQSPKYLFRKEGQNVTLSCEQNLNHDAMYWYRQDPGQGLRLIYYSQIVNDFQKGDIAEGYSVSREKKESFPLTVTSAQKNPTAFYLCASSVTGVLYEQYFGPGTRLTVT.

The chain couples TRBV6-5 to TRBJ2-1; 9 nucleotides match TRBD2. This CDR3 contains 15 residues. V was clipped by 5 bases and J by 4 bases; unmatched bases: 6. Germline-derived CDR1 and CDR2 are MNHEY and SVGAGI. This chain's CDR3 is CASSILSGGYNEQFF. Here the CDR3 DNA reads TGTGCCAGCAGTATCCTAAGCGGGGGGTACAATGAGCAGTTCTTC.

The chain recombines TRBV7-9 with TRBJ2-7; the match to TRBD1 covers 8 bases. CDR1 is SEHNR and CDR2 is FQNEAQ in the germline V gene (reference sequence). The CDR3 sequence is 15 residues long. V lost 4 bases, J lost 3 bases, and 8 bases stayed unmatched. The CDR3 reads CASSSRDRPDYEQYF. The CDR3 nucleotides read TGTGCCAGCAGCTCACGGGACAGGCCTGACTACGAGCAGTACTTC.

This clone appeared a single time. The rearrangement links TRBV7-9 to TRBJ1-2; D is uncertain. CDR3 length equals 16 residues. Trimming left V 5 bases short and J 4 bases short, with 20 bases between. CDR1 and CDR2 from the germline V gene are SEHNR and FQNEAQ (reference sequence). This chain's CDR3 is CASSTTVQPQVYGYTF. As DNA, the CDR3 is TGTGCCAGCAGCACCACAGTACAGCCCCAGGTCTATGGCTACACCTTC.

J is TRBJ2-3 and V is TRBV12-5; 7 bases are a match to TRBD1. CDR1 and CDR2 from the germline V gene are LGHNT and FRNRAP. This CDR3 region has 15 residues. The trim removed 6 bases at V and 1 base at J, leaving 7 bases unmatched. CDR3 DNA sequence: TGTGCTAGTGGCCCTCCCGGGACAGGCACAGATACGCAGTATTTT. Residues: CASGPPGTGTDTQYF. The variable domain in full, completed from reference TRBV12-5 and TRBJ2-3, reads DARVTQTPRHKVTEMGQEVTMRCQPILGHNTVFWYRQTMMQGLELLAYFRNRAPLDDSGMPKDRFSAEMPDATLATLKIQPSEPRDSAVYFCASGPPGTGTDTQYFGPGTRLTVL.

The CDR3 DNA sequence: TGCAGTGCAAGTCGAGGGGGGGCCGGCAATCAGCCCCAGCATTTT. It yields the protein CSASRGGAGNQPQHF. The chain employs TRBV20-1 and TRBJ1-5, with D tentatively TRBD1 (6 bases). Germline V gene data show CDR1 as DFQATT and CDR2 as SNEGSKA (reference sequence). The CDR3 spans 15 residues. Trimming took off 6 bases at V and 2 bases at J, with 17 bases between the two ends.

The chain couples TRBV5-3 to TRBJ2-1; the match to TRBD2 covers 9 bases. TRBV5-3 is recorded as an ORF, its role being uncertain. The CDR3 covers 17 residues. V shed 3 bases, J shed 5 bases, and the junction held 12 bases outside the gene matches. The CDR3 coding sequence is TGTGCCAGAAGCTCGCCCGCGAGCGGGGGGCGTCACAATGAGCAGTTCTTC. The encoded protein is CARSSPASGGRHNEQFF.

This sequence joins TRBV12-3 or TRBV12-4 and TRBJ2-7; no reliable D call. The CDR3 is 13 amino acids. Trimming left V 3 bases short and J 3 bases short, with 9 bases between. CDR3 in DNA: TGTGCCAGCAGTTTCCGGCAGGACTACGAGCAGTACTTC. This translates into CASSFRQDYEQYF.

The gene calls are TRBV6-5 and TRBJ1-1; possibly TRBD1 for D (6 bases). V was pared by 8 bases and J by 5 bases, with 21 bases between. This CDR3 is 15 amino acids long. Germline V CDR1 and CDR2: MNHEY, SVGAGI. Here the CDR3 DNA reads TGTGCCAGCGATCCAAGTTCAGGGGTGAGAACTGAAGCTTTCTTT. It yields the protein CASDPSSGVRTEAFF.

The V gene is TRBV11-2, the J gene TRBJ2-2, with TRBD2 identical over 16 bases. The CDR3 extends over 19 amino acids. V lost 5 bases and J lost 4; bases outside the gene matches: 10. From germline, CDR1 is SGHAT and CDR2 FQNNGV. The CDR3 coding sequence is TGTGCCAGCAGCCTCCTGGGACTAGCGGGGGGGCAACCCACCGGGGAGCTGTTTTTT. It specifies CASSLLGLAGGQPTGELFF.

The rearrangement joins TRBV24-1 to TRBJ2-2, with 8 bases identical to TRBD1. The CDR3 extends over 16 amino acids. Germline V CDR1 and CDR2: KGHDR, SFDVKD. V shed 7 bases, J shed 7 bases, and the junction held 13 bases outside the gene matches. For the CDR3, the DNA is TGTGCCACCAGCCCCCGGCCGGGACAGGCGGTCGGGGAGCTGTTTTTT. It specifies CATSPRPGQAVGELFF.

This clone was observed at least ten times. The junction departs from germline at one end; a sequencing error may be responsible. V is TRBV28 and J is TRBJ1-2; D call uncertain. Germline CDR1 and CDR2: MDHEN and SYDVKM. This CDR3 comprises 11 residues. The chain's CDR3 is CASRKGTTAGF. CDR3 sequence (DNA): TGTGCCAGCAGGAAAGGTACCACCGCGGGCTTC.

The chain employs TRBV7-8 and TRBJ2-4; 7 bases agree with TRBD2. The length of the CDR3 is 19 residues. The V gene's germline CDR1 is SGHVS and CDR2 FQNEAQ. The ends lost 2 bases at V and 0 bases at J; junction bases unmatched: 13. The CDR3 loop reads CASSLIGGGLFLAKNIQYF. CDR3 nucleotides: TGTGCCAGCAGCTTAATCGGGGGAGGGCTTTTCTTAGCCAAAAACATTCAGTACTTC.

V is TRBV25-1 and J is TRBJ1-1, with D perhaps TRBD1 (6 bases). The CDR3 loop spans 15 amino acids. Germline loops: CDR1 MGHDK, CDR2 SYGVNS. Trimming took off 3 bases at V and 4 bases at J, with 15 bases between the two ends. CDR3 protein: CASSDAGGVGTEAFF. The CDR3 DNA reads TGTGCCAGCAGTGATGCGGGGGGCGTAGGCACTGAAGCTTTCTTT.

CDR3 region: CASSGGTGGAGSPLHF. CDR3 nucleotides: TGTGCCAGCAGTGGGGGAACAGGGGGCGCGGGTTCACCCCTCCACTTT. The J gene is TRBJ1-6, the V gene TRBV25-1, with 9 positions matching TRBD1. J was trimmed by 9 bases and V by 4 bases; bases with no gene match: 10. The CDR3 runs to 16 residues. CDR1 MGHDK and CDR2 SYGVNS come from the germline V gene. Full variable domain (remainder filled in from reference TRBV25-1 and TRBJ1-6): EADIYQTPRYLVIGTGKKITLECSQTMGHDKMYWYQQDPGMELHLIHYSYGVNSTEKGDLSSESTVSRIRTEHFPLTLESARPSHTSQYLCASSGGTGGAGSPLHFGNGTRLTVT.

This clone was recorded only once. The rearrangement uses TRBV19 and TRBJ2-3, with D possibly matching TRBD1 (6 bases). Germline V gene lookup returns CDR1 LNHDA and CDR2 SQIVND (reference sequence). The CDR3 extends over 14 amino acids. V gave up 6 bases and J gave up 3 bases, with 13 bases separating them. The CDR3 loop reads CASSQGQGTDTQYF. The CDR3 region has the DNA TGTGCCAGTAGCCAGGGGCAGGGAACAGATACGCAGTATTTT.

This clone has a handful of counts. This chain uses TRBV5-1 with TRBJ1-6; tentative D call: TRBD1 (6 bases). The CDR3 sequence is 15 residues long. V was clipped by 0 bases and J by 9 bases, with 13 bases between them. Germline lookup yields CDR1 SGHRS and CDR2 YFSETQ. CDR3 nucleotide sequence: TGCGCCAGCAGCTTGGTGGCAGGGGCAGGTTCACCCCTCCACTTT. It yields the protein CASSLVAGAGSPLHF.

This clone was observed a handful of times. This chain links TRBV10-1 with TRBJ1-1, with 7 bases matching TRBD1. The J segment lost 1 base and the V segment lost 2 bases, leaving 1 base of the junction unmatched. The CDR3 contains 14 residues. The germline V gene has CDR1 WNHNN and CDR2 SYGVQD (reference sequence). The CDR3 loop is CASSEQGGNTEAFF. The CDR3 bases are TGCGCCAGCAGTGAGCAGGGGGGGAACACTGAAGCTTTCTTT.

The rearrangement joins TRBV7-9 to TRBJ2-1; D possibly corresponds to TRBD2 (7 bases). Germline assignment: CDR1 SEHNR and CDR2 FQNEAQ (reference sequence). The CDR3 is made up of 16 amino acids. Trimming left V 3 bases short and J 3 bases short, with 15 bases between. The CDR3 reads CASSFLRGGLYNEQFF. Written as DNA, the CDR3 is TGTGCCAGCAGCTTCCTGAGGGGGGGGCTCTACAATGAGCAGTTCTTC.